This TCR beta chain stems from a study of shared clonotypes between healthy human individuals. This CDR3 has 17 residues. CDR1 and CDR2 (germline): LNHDA, SQIVND (reference sequence). V lost 5 bases to trimming and J lost 0 bases; unmatched junction nucleotides: 7. The table came from immunoSEQ multiplex PCR; TCRdb's copy has only in-frame clones and leaves some out. Among 300,000 or so clones, roughly 70% were seen once, and the ten largest hold around 10%. The sequence was obtained from a man aged 25 to 40 in good health. Sequencing input: memory CD4+ T cells sorted from blood. Subset defined: CD45RA-negative fraction. The chain employs TRBV19 and TRBJ2-6, with 7 bases matching TRBD1. In DNA form, the CDR3 reads TGTGCCAGTAGTGGCCGACAGGGCATCTCTGGGGCCAACGTCCTGACTTTC. It codes for CASSGRQGISGANVLTF.